This T cell receptor (beta chain) was identified during a study of blood T cell repertoires in COVID-19. Study as a whole: Sites in the United States, Italy and Spain provided acute and convalescent COVID-19 samples. Sources were T cells, B-cell-depleted T cells, or PBMCs; the material itself was cDNA or gDNA.

V was shortened by 0 bases and J by 4 bases, with 9 bases between the two germline ends. CDR3 length: 14 residues. Per the germline V gene, CDR1 is LGHNA and CDR2 is YSLEER. As originally analysed: Reference gene primer amplification in the assay estimated nucleated cell counts. Assay: immunoSEQ multiplex PCR; the TCRdb copy retains only in-frame clones and omits some. That table supplies the V and J calls and clone size; D and trimming were determined from the DNA. The sample includes roughly 330,000 clones, around 87% of them seen just once. The sample holds one count of this clone. The sample has other DNA sequences that encode this CDR3 too.

The receptor was derived from a woman between 25 and 40 years old who had recovered from COVID-19. This chain links TRBV4-3 with TRBJ1-1; D gene unclear. The sequenced sample was PBMCs or T cells enriched from blood (not recorded which). CDR3 nucleotides: TGCGCCAGCAGCCAAGACCGGGGTAGCACTGAAGCTTTCTTT. Its protein is CASSQDRGSTEAFF.